What follows are 27 T cell receptor beta chains derived from one specimen sequenced in a study of blood T cell repertoires in COVID-19. Here immunoSEQ multiplex PCR was the method, and the copy in TCRdb shows in-frame clones only, minus some. The sample lists roughly 86,000 clones, 65% to 85% occurring once. Sequenced sample: peripheral blood. These TCRs come from a man between 60 and 75 years old with acute or convalescent COVID-19.

The CDR3 DNA is TGTGCCATCTCCATTAACGGGGGGAACACTGAAGCTTTCTTT. Translated: CAISINGGNTEAFF. V gene TRBV10-3 combines with J gene TRBJ1-1; a possible D gene is TRBD1 (5 bases). The CDR3 runs 14 residues. V lost 8 bases to trimming and J lost 1 base, with 14 bases between them. Germline-derived CDR1 and CDR2 are ENHRY and SYGVKD.

The chain carries TRBV6-5 and TRBJ2-7, with D perhaps TRBD2 (5 bases). V lost 5 bases, J lost 6 bases, and 14 bases lay in between. Germline loops: CDR1 MNHEY, CDR2 SVGAGI. The CDR3 consists of 13 residues. The CDR3 nucleotides are TGTGCCAGCAGTAACACGTTCCGGGGCGAGCAGTACTTC. Translating gives CASSNTFRGEQYF.

This clone was seen just once. This chain joins TRBV19 and TRBJ2-7; 8 bases are a match to TRBD1. CDR3 length: 16 residues. Germline assignment: CDR1 LNHDA and CDR2 SQIVND (reference sequence). The ends lost 5 bases at V and 3 bases at J; junction bases unmatched: 12. The CDR3 region has the DNA TGTGCCAGTAGTGTGGCAGGGGGCCGGGGTCTCTACGAGCAGTACTTC. Its protein is CASSVAGGRGLYEQYF.

J is TRBJ1-4 and V is TRBV7-2; tentative D call: TRBD1 (5 bases). Germline V CDR1 and CDR2: SGHTA, FQGNSA. This CDR3 is 14 amino acids long. The V end was cut by 5 bases, the J end by 8 bases, with 15 bases between. DNA of the CDR3: TGTGCCAGCAGCCCAGGGCGTGGGAGGGAAAAACTGTTTTTT. It is translated as CASSPGRGREKLFF.

The genes are TRBV11-3 and TRBJ2-5; 8 nucleotides line up with TRBD1. The J segment lost 1 base and the V segment lost 5 bases, leaving 3 bases of the junction unmatched. Germline CDR1 reads SGHNT; CDR2 reads YENEEA. The CDR3 covers 14 residues. The CDR3 loop is CASSPGTGQETQYF. CDR3 in DNA: TGTGCCAGCAGCCCCGGGACAGGCCAAGAGACCCAGTACTTC.

The CDR3 protein is CASSYGTGDYGYTF. CDR3 nucleotide sequence: TGTGCCAGCAGCTACGGGACAGGGGACTATGGCTACACCTTC. The chain recombines TRBV7-2 with TRBJ1-2, with 10 positions matching TRBD1. The CDR3 extends over 14 amino acids. Germline V lookup: CDR1 SGHTA, CDR2 FQGNSA. With V trimmed by 4 bases and J by 3 bases, 2 bases remained unmatched.

This sequence joins TRBV2 and TRBJ1-1, with TRBD1 identical over 10 bases. The V gene end was trimmed by 4 bases and the J gene end by 3 bases; junction bases not matched to a gene: 2. Germline V CDR1 and CDR2: SNHLY, FYNNEI. This CDR3 contains 14 residues. The CDR3: CASSGQGAYTEAFF. DNA for the CDR3: TGTGCCAGCAGTGGACAGGGGGCCTACACTGAAGCTTTCTTT.

The V call is TRBV4-1, the J call TRBJ1-2; D call uncertain. From germline, CDR1 is MGHRA and CDR2 YSYEKL. The V end was cut by 0 bases, the J end by 4 bases, with 9 bases between. The CDR3 has 14 amino acids. CDR3 sequence: CASSQERVSYGYTF. The CDR3 region has the DNA TGCGCCAGCAGCCAAGAAAGAGTATCCTATGGCTACACCTTC.

V gene TRBV2 combines with J gene TRBJ2-5; D might be TRBD1 (6 bases). The CDR3 consists of 12 residues. The germline V gene encodes CDR1 SNHLY and CDR2 FYNNEI. Trimming stripped 6 bases from V and 5 bases from J, with 10 bases between. The CDR3 sequence: CASRDDRETQYF. CDR3 nucleotides: TGTGCCAGCAGAGACGACAGGGAGACCCAGTACTTC.

This rearrangement joins TRBV7-2 to TRBJ1-2; D unresolved. Germline CDR1 is SGHTA and CDR2 is FQGNSA. The V end lost 2 bases, the J end lost 0 bases, and 4 bases lay between the germline ends. The CDR3 contains 13 residues. The CDR3 DNA reads as TGTGCCAGCAGCTTAACGGCTAACTATGGCTACACCTTC. Its translation is CASSLTANYGYTF.

V and J are TRBV5-8 and TRBJ1-1; D is possibly TRBD1 (5 bases). V lost 0 bases, J lost 10 bases, and 13 bases lay in between. The CDR3 runs 13 residues. CDR1 is SGHTS and CDR2 is YDEGEE in the germline V gene. The CDR3 region is CASSLGGSGLAFF. The DNA for the CDR3 is TGTGCCAGCAGCTTGGGAGGGTCGGGACTAGCTTTCTTT.

This clone has a handful of counts. The chain is built from TRBV5-1 and TRBJ2-3, with D possibly TRBD1 on 6 matching bases. Trimming shortened V by 0 bases and J by 0 bases, and 11 bases separated the two germline ends. Germline CDR1 and CDR2: SGHRS and YFSETQ. This CDR3 region has 16 residues. CDR3 nucleotide sequence: TGCGCCAGCAGCTTGGATGGGACACCTAGCACAGATACGCAGTATTTT. Translated, it gives CASSLDGTPSTDTQYF.

The chain is built from TRBV18 and TRBJ2-7; tentatively, D is TRBD2 (5 bases). Trimming shortened V by 1 base and J by 7 bases, and 8 bases separated the two germline ends. The CDR3 is made up of 12 amino acids. CDR1 KGHSH and CDR2 LQKENI come from the germline V gene. CDR3 sequence: CASSPRRGEQYF. CDR3 in DNA: TGTGCCAGCTCACCACGGCGAGGGGAGCAGTACTTC.

The chain uses TRBV18 and TRBJ2-2, with 7 positions matching TRBD1. Germline CDR1 reads KGHSH; CDR2 reads LQKENI. Unmatched junction bases numbered 4, after V lost 6 bases and J lost 3 bases. This CDR3 is 14 amino acids long. CDR3 residues: CASSRQGDTGELFF. CDR3 nucleotide sequence: TGTGCCAGCTCTCGACAGGGAGACACCGGGGAGCTGTTTTTT.

J is TRBJ2-5 and V is TRBV12-3 or TRBV12-4, with D possibly matching TRBD1 (5 bases). V shed 6 bases and J shed 1 base, with 9 bases lying between them. CDR3 length equals 13 residues. The CDR3 sequence is CASRTDFQETQYF. The CDR3 nucleotides are TGTGCCAGCAGGACAGATTTCCAAGAGACCCAGTACTTC.

The chain employs TRBV28 and TRBJ1-3; TRBD1 aligns across 7 bases. Germline CDR1 MDHEN, CDR2 SYDVKM. The CDR3 covers 15 residues. J was trimmed by 4 bases and V by 3 bases; bases with no gene match: 6. CDR3 sequence (DNA): TGTGCCAGCAGTTTTCGCGACAGGGTCGGAAACACCATATATTTT. Its protein is CASSFRDRVGNTIYF.

This chain connects TRBV24-1 to TRBJ1-2; TRBD1 is a possible D gene (6 bases). V lost 4 bases to trimming and J lost 7 bases, with 15 bases between them. CDR1 is KGHDR and CDR2 is SFDVKD in the germline V gene. The CDR3 sequence is 14 residues long. The DNA of the CDR3 is TGTGCCACCAGTGACCCGGGACATTCGGGTGGCTACACCTTC. Translating it yields CATSDPGHSGGYTF.

This sequence joins TRBV27 and TRBJ1-6, with D perhaps TRBD1 (6 bases). The CDR3 runs to 16 residues. Trimming left V 6 bases short and J 2 bases short, with 14 bases between. Germline assignment: CDR1 MNHEY and CDR2 SMNVEV (reference sequence). The CDR3 DNA reads TGTGCCAGCAGCCCCACTCGACAGGCCTATAATTCACCCCTCCACTTT. Amino acids: CASSPTRQAYNSPLHF.

This rearrangement joins TRBV12-2 to TRBJ2-3; the DNA was not compared with TRBD2, the D call given in the table. TRBV12-2 is reported as a pseudogene. This CDR3 region has 16 residues. The CDR3 is CASRFLKRGGTDTQYF. CDR3 coding DNA: TGTGCAAGTCGCTTTCTCAAGCGGGGGGGCACAGATACGCAGTATTTT.

J is TRBJ1-2 and V is TRBV4-3, with unresolved D. Germline CDR1 LGHNA, CDR2 YSLEER. The ends were cut back, 1 base at V and 6 bases at J, with 15 bases in the middle. The CDR3 loop spans 15 amino acids. The CDR3 is CASSQVRSGRDGYTF. The CDR3 DNA reads as TGCGCCAGCAGCCAAGTCCGAAGCGGGAGGGATGGCTACACCTTC.

This chain uses TRBV4-3 with TRBJ2-2; 8 bases are shared with TRBD1. Germline loops: CDR1 LGHNA, CDR2 YSLEER. Trimming took 0 bases from V and 6 from J; bases not matched to a gene: 6. The CDR3 loop spans 16 amino acids. The CDR3 protein is CASSQDDRGGSGELFF. The CDR3 nucleotides read TGCGCCAGCAGCCAAGATGACAGGGGAGGATCCGGGGAGCTGTTTTTT.

This chain joins TRBV7-9 and TRBJ2-3; 10 bases are shared with TRBD1. The CDR3 extends over 13 amino acids. Germline trimming cut 11 bases from V and 4 bases from J; bases unmatched to any gene: 6. Germline V gene sequence: CDR1 SEHNR, CDR2 FQNEAQ (reference sequence). The CDR3 protein is CAGDRGHPDTQYF. CDR3 in DNA: TGTGCCGGGGACAGGGGACACCCAGATACGCAGTATTTT.

The J gene is TRBJ1-5, the V gene TRBV24-1, with D tentatively TRBD1 (6 bases). Germline V lookup: CDR1 KGHDR, CDR2 SFDVKD. The CDR3 runs 14 residues. Trimming stripped 2 bases from V and 7 bases from J, with 11 bases between. The CDR3 reads CATSDSQGGQPQHF. The CDR3 DNA reads as TGTGCCACCAGTGATTCACAGGGTGGCCAGCCCCAGCATTTT.

The count of this clone is one. This chain links TRBV7-9 with TRBJ1-6, with 8 bases lining up with TRBD1. The CDR3 is made up of 15 amino acids. The trim removed 4 bases at V and 7 bases at J, leaving 6 bases unmatched. Germline V gene sequence: CDR1 SEHNR, CDR2 FQNEAQ (reference sequence). CDR3 coding DNA: TGTGCCAGCAGCTCCCCAGGGGGCCTGAATTCACCCCTCCACTTT. Translated, it gives CASSSPGGLNSPLHF.

The V call is TRBV7-9, the J call TRBJ1-3, with 7 nucleotides matching TRBD1. The CDR3 covers 16 residues. Per the germline V gene, CDR1 is SEHNR and CDR2 is FQNEAQ (reference sequence). Losses at the gene ends were 5 bases for V and 0 bases for J; bases not matched to a gene: 7. The CDR3 loop is CASSPPDRVSGNTIYF. In DNA form, the CDR3 reads TGTGCCAGCAGCCCGCCCGACAGGGTCTCTGGAAACACCATATATTTT.

V is TRBV9 and J is TRBJ1-3; D unclear. V dropped 0 bases and J dropped 4 bases, with 11 bases sitting between them. Germline V gives CDR1 SGDLS, CDR2 YYNGEE. The CDR3 has 15 residues. The CDR3 bases are TGTGCCAGCAGCGTAGATGGGAGGCCCGGAAACACCATATATTTT. Protein sequence: CASSVDGRPGNTIYF. Filled out from reference TRBV9 and TRBJ1-3, the complete variable domain reads DSGVTQTPKHLITATGQRVTLRCSPRSGDLSVYWYQQSLDQGLQFLIQYYNGEERAKGNILERFSAQQFPDLHSELNLSSLELGDSALYFCASSVDGRPGNTIYFGEGSWLTVV.

The V call is TRBV6-2 or TRBV6-3, the J call TRBJ2-1; D is perhaps TRBD2 (6 bases). CDR1 and CDR2 from the germline V gene are MNHEY and SVGEGT. CDR3 length equals 14 residues. V lost 4 bases and J 8 bases, leaving 15 bases between the germline ends. CDR3 nucleotide sequence: TGTGCCAGCAGTTCCCGACTAGGCGGGGATGAGCAGTTCTTC. Translating gives CASSSRLGGDEQFF.